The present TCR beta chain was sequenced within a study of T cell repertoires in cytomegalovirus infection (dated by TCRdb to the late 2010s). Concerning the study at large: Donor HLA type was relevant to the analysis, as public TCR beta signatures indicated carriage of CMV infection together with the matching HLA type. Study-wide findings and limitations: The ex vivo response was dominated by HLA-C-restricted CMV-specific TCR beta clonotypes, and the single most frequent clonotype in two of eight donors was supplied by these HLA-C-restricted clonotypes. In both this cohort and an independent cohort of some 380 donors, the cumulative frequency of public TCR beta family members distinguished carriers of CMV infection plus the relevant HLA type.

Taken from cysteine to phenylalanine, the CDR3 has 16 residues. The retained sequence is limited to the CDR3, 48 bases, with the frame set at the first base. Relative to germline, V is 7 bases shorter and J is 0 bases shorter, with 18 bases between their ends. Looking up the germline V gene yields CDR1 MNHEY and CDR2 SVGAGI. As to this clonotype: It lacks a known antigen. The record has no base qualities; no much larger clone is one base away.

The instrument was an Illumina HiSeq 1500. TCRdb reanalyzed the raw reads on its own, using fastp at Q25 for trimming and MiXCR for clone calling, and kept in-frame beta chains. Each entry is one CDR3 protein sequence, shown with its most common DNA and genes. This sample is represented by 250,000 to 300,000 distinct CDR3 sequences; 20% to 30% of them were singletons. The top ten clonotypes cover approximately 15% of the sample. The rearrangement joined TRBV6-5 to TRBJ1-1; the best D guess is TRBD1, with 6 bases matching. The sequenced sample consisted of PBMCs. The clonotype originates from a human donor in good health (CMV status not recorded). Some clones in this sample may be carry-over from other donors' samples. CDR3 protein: CASNPTRGSMNTEAFF. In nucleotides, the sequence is TGTGCCAGCAACCCCACAAGGGGGTCGATGAACACTGAAGCTTTCTTT.